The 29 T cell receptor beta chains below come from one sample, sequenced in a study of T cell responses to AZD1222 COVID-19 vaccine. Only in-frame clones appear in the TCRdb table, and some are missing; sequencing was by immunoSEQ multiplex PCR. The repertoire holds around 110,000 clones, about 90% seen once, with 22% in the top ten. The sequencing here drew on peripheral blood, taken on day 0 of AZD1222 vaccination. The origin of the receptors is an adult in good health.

The CDR3 DNA reads as TGCGCCAGCAGCCAAGAGCGGGGGCGGGGTGTTAGCGCTAGCTCCTACGAGCAGTACTTC. Translating gives CASSQERGRGVSASSYEQYF. This sequence joins TRBV4-1 and TRBJ2-7, with D possibly being TRBD2 (7 bases). V lost 0 bases to trimming and J lost 0 bases, with 24 bases between them. This CDR3 region has 20 residues. Germline values: CDR1 MGHRA, CDR2 YSYEKL.

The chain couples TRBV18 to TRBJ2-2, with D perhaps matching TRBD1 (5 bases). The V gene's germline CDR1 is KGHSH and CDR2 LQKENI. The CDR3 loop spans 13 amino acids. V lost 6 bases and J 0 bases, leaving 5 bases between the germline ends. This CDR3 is CASSTANTGELFF. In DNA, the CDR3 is TGTGCCAGCTCGACAGCGAACACCGGGGAGCTGTTTTTT.

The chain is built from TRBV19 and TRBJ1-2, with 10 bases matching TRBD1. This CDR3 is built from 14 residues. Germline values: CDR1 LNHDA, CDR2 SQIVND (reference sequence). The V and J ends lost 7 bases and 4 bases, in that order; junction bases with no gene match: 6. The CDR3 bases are TGTGCCAGTACCCTGACAGGGGGCGGCTATGGCTACACCTTC. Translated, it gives CASTLTGGGYGYTF. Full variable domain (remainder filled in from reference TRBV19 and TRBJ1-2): DGGITQSPKYLFRKEGQNVTLSCEQNLNHDAMYWYRQDPGQGLRLIYYSQIVNDFQKGDIAEGYSVSREKKESFPLTVTSAQKNPTAFYLCASTLTGGGYGYTFGSGTRLTVV.

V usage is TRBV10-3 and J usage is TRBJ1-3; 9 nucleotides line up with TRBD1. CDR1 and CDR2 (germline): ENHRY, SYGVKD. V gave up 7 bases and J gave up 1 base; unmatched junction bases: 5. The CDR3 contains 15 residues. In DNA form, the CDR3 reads TGTGCCATCATGCCACAGGGGGCGTCTGGAAACACCATATATTTT. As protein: CAIMPQGASGNTIYF.

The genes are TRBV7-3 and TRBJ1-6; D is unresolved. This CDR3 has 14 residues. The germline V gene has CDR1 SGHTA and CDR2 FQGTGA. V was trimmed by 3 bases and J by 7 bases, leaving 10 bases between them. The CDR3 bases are TGTGCCAGCAGCTTTGAGGGAATAAATTCACCCCTCCACTTT. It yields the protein CASSFEGINSPLHF.

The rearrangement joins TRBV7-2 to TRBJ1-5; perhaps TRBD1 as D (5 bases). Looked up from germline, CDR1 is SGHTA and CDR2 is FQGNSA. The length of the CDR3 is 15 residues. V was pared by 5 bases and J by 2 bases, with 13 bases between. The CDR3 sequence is CASSLYGGGNQPQHF. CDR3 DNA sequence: TGTGCCAGCAGCCTATACGGAGGGGGCAATCAGCCCCAGCATTTT.

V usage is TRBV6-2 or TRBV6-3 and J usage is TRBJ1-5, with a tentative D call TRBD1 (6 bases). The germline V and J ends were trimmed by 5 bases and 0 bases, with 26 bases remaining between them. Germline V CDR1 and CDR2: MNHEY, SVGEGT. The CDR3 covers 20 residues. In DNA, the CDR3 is TGTGCCAGCAGTCCCCCGGCCGGGACACCTCCCACTTATAGCAATCAGCCCCAGCATTTT. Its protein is CASSPPAGTPPTYSNQPQHF.

The CDR3 region has the DNA TGTGCCAGCAGCGTAGGGGCGAACACCGGGGAGCTGTTTTTT. Protein sequence: CASSVGANTGELFF. This sequence joins TRBV9 and TRBJ2-2, with D hard to call. V dropped 0 bases and J dropped 0 bases, with 3 bases sitting between them. Germline V gives CDR1 SGDLS, CDR2 YYNGEE. This CDR3 spans 14 amino acids.

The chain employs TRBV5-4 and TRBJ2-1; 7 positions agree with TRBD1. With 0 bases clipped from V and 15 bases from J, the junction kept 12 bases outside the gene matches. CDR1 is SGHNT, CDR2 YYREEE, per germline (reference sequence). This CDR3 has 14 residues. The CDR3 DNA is TGTGCCAGCAGCTTGGAAATTCGCGGACAGGCCCGGTTCTTC. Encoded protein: CASSLEIRGQARFF.

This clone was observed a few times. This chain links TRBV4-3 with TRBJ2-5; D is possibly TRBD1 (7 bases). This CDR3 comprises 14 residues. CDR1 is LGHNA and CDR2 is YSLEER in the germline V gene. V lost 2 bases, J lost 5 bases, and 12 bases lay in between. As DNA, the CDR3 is TGCGCCAGCAGCCAAAGTGGAGGGGGCGAGACCCAGTACTTC. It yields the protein CASSQSGGGETQYF.

This CDR3 reads CASTPTREYYGYTF. Written as DNA, the CDR3 is TGTGCCAGCACCCCGACGCGGGAGTACTATGGCTACACCTTC. J is TRBJ1-2 and V is TRBV2; the D is unclear. The germline CDR1 and CDR2 sequences are SNHLY and FYNNEI. CDR3 size: 14 residues. Between the trimmed V and J ends, which lost 7 bases and 3 bases, there was a span of 15 bases.

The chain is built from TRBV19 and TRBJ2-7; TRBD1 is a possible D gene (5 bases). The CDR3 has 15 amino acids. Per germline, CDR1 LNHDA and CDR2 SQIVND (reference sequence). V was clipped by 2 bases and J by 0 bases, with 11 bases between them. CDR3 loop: CASSIMVGLSYEQYF. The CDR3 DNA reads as TGTGCCAGTAGTATAATGGTGGGGCTCTCCTACGAGCAGTACTTC.

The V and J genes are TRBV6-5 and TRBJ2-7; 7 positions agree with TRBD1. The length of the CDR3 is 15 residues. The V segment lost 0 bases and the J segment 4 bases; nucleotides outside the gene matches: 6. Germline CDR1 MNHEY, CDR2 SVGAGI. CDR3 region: CASSYSRAGGYEQYF. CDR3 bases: TGTGCCAGCAGTTACTCGAGGGCAGGGGGTTACGAGCAGTACTTC.

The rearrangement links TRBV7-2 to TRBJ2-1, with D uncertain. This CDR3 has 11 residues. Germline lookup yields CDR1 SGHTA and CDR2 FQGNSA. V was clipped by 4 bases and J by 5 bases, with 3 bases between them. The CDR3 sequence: CASSSHNEQFF. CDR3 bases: TGTGCCAGCAGCTCACACAATGAGCAGTTCTTC.

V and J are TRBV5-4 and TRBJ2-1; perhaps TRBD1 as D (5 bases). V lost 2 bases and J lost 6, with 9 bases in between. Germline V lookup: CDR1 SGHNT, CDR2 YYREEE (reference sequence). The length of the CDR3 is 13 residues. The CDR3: CASSLGRVNEQFF. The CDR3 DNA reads TGTGCCAGCAGCTTAGGCAGGGTCAATGAGCAGTTCTTC.

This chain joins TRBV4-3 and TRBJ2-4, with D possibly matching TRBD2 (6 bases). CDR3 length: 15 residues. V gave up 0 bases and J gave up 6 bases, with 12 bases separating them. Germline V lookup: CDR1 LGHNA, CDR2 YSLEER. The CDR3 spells CASSQDWRGRNIQYF. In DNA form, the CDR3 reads TGCGCCAGCAGCCAAGATTGGAGGGGCAGAAACATTCAGTACTTC.

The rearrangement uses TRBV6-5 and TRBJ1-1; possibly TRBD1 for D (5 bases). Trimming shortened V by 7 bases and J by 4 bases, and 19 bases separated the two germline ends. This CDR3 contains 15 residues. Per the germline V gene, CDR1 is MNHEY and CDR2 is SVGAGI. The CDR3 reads CASMEQGGSGTEAFF. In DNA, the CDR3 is TGTGCCAGCATGGAGCAGGGCGGGTCGGGCACTGAAGCTTTCTTT.

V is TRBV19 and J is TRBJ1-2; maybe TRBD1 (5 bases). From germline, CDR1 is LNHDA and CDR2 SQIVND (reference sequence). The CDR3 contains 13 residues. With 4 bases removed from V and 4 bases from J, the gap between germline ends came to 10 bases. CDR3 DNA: TGTGCCAGTAGTAAAGAGGGGATCTATGGCTACACCTTC. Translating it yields CASSKEGIYGYTF.

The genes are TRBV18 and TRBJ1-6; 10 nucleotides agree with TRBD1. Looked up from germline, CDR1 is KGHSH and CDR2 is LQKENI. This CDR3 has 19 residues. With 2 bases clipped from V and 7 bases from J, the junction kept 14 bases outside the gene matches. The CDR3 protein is CASSPRPGLRQGANSPLHF. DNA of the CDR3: TGTGCCAGCTCACCAAGACCCGGCCTGCGACAGGGGGCCAATTCACCCCTCCACTTT.

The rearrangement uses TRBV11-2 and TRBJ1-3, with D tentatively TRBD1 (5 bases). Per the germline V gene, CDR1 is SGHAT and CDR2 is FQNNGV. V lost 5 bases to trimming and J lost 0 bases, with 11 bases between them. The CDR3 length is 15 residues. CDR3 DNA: TGTGCCAGCAGCCGGGGGTCTGTCTCTGGAAACACCATATATTTT. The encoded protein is CASSRGSVSGNTIYF.

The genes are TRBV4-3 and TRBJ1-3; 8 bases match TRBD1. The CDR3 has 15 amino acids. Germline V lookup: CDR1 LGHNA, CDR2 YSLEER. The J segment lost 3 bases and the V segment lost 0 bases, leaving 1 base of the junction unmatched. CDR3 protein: CASSQDRGLGNTIYF. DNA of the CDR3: TGCGCCAGCAGCCAAGACAGGGGGCTTGGAAACACCATATATTTT.

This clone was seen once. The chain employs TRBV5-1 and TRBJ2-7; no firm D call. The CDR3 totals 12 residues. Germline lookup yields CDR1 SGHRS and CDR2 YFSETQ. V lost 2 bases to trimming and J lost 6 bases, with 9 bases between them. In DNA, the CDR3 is TGCGCCAGCAGCTTCGCGCAGAGCGAGCAGTACTTC. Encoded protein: CASSFAQSEQYF.

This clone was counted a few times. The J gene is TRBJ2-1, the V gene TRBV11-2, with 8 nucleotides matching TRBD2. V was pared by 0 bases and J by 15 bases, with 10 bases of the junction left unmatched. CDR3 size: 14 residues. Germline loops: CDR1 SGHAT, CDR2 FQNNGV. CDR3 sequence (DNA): TGTGCCAGCAGCTTAGATCGGGAGCGGGGGTCGACGTTCTTC. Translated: CASSLDRERGSTFF.

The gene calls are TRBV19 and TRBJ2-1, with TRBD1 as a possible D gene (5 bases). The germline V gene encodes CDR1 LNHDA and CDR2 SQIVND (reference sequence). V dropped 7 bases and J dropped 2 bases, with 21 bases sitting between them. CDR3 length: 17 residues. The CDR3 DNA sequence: TGTGCCAGTACGTCCCTGGGTTTTTCAGGGACCTACAATGAGCAGTTCTTC. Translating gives CASTSLGFSGTYNEQFF.

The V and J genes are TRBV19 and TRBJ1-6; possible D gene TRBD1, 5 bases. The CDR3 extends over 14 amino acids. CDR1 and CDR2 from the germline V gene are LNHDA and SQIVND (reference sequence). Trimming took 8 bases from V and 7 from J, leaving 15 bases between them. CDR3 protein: CASGAGIKNSPLHF. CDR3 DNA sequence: TGTGCCAGTGGGGCAGGGATTAAGAATTCACCCCTCCACTTT.

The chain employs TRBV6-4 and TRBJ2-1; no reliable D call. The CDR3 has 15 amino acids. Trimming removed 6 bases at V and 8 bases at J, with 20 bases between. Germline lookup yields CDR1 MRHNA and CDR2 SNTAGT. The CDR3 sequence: CASRPTPDNFHEQFF. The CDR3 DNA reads TGTGCCAGCAGACCCACCCCAGACAATTTCCATGAGCAGTTCTTC.

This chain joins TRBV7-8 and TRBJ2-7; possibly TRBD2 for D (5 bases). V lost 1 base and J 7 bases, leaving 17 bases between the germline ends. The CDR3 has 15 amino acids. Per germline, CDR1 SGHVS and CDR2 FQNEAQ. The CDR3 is CASSLGTGSGSEQYF. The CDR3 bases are TGTGCCAGCAGCTTAGGGACGGGGAGCGGAAGTGAGCAGTACTTC. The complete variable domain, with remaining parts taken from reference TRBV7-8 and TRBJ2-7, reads GAGVSQSPRYKVAKRGQDVALRCDPISGHVSLFWYQQALGQGPEFLTYFQNEAQLDKSGLPSDRFFAERPEGSVSTLKIQRTQQEDSAVYLCASSLGTGSGSEQYFGPGTRLTVT.

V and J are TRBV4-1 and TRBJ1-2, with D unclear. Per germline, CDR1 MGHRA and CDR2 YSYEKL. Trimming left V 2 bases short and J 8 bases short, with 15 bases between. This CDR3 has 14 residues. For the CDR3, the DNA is TGCGCCAGCAGCCAAAACTTCCGTCGGCTCGGCTACACCTTC. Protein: CASSQNFRRLGYTF.

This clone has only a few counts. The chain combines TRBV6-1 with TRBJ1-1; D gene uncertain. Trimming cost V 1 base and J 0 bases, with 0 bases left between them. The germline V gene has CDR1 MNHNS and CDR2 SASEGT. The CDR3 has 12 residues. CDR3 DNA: TGTGCCAGCAGTGAAGTGAACACTGAAGCTTTCTTT. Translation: CASSEVNTEAFF.